This TCR beta chain was obtained from a study of identical twins. The germline V and J ends were trimmed by 4 bases and 4 bases, with 11 bases remaining between them. In germline, CDR1 is ENHRY, CDR2 SYGVKD. The CDR3 contains 14 residues. This clonotype was seen a few times. Antigen specificity is unknown. General study points: Excess sharing between twins was weaker in beta out-of-frame sequences.

MiXCR, run by TCRdb on the 5' RACE reads, gives a single entry per CDR3 protein. The data show about 700,000 distinct CDR3 sequences, with over 8.5% seen just once and about 0.98% held by the top ten. These data also featured in a second study, about yellow fever vaccine responses in identical twins.

V usage is TRBV10-3 and J usage is TRBJ2-1; the D gene is possibly TRBD1 (6 bases). Sequenced material: PBMCs. This sequence originates from a woman aged 18-29 years in good health. The CDR3 loop is CAISGGPVYNEQFF. CDR3 sequence (DNA): TGTGCCATCAGTGGGGGGCCCGTGTACAATGAGCAGTTCTTC.